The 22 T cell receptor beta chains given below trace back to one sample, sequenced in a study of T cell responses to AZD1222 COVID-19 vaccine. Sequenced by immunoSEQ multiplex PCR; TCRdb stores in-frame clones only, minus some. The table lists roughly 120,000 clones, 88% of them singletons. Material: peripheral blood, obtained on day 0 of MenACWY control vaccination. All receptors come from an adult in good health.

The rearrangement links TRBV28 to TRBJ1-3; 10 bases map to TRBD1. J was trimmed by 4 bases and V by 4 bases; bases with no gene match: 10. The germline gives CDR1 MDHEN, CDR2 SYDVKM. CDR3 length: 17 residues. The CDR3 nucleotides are TGTGCCAGCAGTTCATCACCGGGACAGGGGTTAGGAAACACCATATATTTT. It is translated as CASSSSPGQGLGNTIYF. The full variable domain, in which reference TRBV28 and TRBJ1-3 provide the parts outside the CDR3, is DVKVTQSSRYLVKRTGEKVFLECVQDMDHENMFWYRQDPGLGLRLIYFSYDVKMKEKGDIPEGYSVSREKKERFSLILESASTNQTSMYLCASSSSPGQGLGNTIYFGEGSWLTVV.

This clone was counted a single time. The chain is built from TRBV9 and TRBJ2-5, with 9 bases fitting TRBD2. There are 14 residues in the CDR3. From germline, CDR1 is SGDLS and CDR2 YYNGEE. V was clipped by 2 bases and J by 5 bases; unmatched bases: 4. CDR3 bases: TGTGCCAGCAGCGTGGCGGGGGGGGCGGAGACCCAGTACTTC. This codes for CASSVAGGAETQYF.

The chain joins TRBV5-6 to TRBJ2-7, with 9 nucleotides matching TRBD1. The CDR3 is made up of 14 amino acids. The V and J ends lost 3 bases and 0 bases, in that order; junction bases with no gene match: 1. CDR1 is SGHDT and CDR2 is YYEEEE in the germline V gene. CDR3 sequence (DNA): TGTGCCAGCAGCTGGGGACAGGGCTCCTACGAGCAGTACTTC. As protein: CASSWGQGSYEQYF.

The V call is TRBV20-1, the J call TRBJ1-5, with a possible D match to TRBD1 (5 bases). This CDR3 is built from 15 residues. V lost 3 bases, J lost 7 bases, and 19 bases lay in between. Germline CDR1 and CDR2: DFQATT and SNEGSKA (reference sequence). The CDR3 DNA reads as TGCAGTGCTAGTCTTGCCGACAGCGGAAGGCAGCCCCAGCATTTT. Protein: CSASLADSGRQPQHF.

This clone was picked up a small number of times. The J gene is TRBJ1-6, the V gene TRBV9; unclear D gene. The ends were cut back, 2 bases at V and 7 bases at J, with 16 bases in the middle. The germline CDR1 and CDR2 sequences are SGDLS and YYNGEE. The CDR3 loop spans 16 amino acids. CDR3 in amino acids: CASSVQPDLTNSPLHF. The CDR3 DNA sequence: TGTGCCAGCAGCGTGCAACCGGACCTCACCAATTCACCCCTCCACTTT.

Written as DNA, the CDR3 is TGTGCCAGCAGCTACCCTAGGCACACTGAAGCTTTCTTT. It translates to CASSYPRHTEAFF. This chain connects TRBV7-2 to TRBJ1-1; D is ambiguous. Germline V CDR1 and CDR2: SGHTA, FQGNSA. This CDR3 has 13 amino acids. Trimming took off 4 bases at V and 3 bases at J, with 9 bases between the two ends.

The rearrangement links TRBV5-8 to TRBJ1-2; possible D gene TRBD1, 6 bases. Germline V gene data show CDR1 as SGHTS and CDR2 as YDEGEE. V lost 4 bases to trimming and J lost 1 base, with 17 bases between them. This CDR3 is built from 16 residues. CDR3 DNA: TGTGCCAGCAGCATCCCTGACAGGCTTCTTAACTATGGCTACACCTTC. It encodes CASSIPDRLLNYGYTF.

The CDR3 region is CASNLLAGAYEQYF. DNA for the CDR3: TGTGCCAGCAACCTACTAGCGGGGGCCTACGAGCAGTACTTC. The V gene is TRBV6-5, the J gene TRBJ2-7; 11 bases line up with TRBD2. V trimming: 7 bases; J trimming: 2 bases; junction bases outside the gene matches: 4. The length of the CDR3 is 14 residues. Germline lookup yields CDR1 MNHEY and CDR2 SVGAGI.

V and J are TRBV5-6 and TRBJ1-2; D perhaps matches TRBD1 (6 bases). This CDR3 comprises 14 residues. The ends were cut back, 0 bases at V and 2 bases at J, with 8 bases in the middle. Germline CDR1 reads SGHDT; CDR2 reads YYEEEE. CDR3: CASSLVQGNYGYTF. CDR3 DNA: TGTGCCAGCAGCTTGGTACAGGGAAACTATGGCTACACCTTC.

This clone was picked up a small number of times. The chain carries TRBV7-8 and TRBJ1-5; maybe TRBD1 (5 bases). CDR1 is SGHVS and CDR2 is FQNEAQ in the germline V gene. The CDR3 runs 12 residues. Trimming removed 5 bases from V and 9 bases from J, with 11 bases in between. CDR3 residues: CASSRGDRPQHF. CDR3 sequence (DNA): TGTGCCAGCAGCAGGGGTGATCGGCCCCAGCATTTT. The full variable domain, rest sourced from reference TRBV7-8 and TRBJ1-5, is GAGVSQSPRYKVAKRGQDVALRCDPISGHVSLFWYQQALGQGPEFLTYFQNEAQLDKSGLPSDRFFAERPEGSVSTLKIQRTQQEDSAVYLCASSRGDRPQHFGDGTRLSIL.

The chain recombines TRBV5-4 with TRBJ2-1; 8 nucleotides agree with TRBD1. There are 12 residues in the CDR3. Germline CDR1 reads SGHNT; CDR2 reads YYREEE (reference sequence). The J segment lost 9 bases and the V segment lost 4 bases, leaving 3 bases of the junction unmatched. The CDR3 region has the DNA TGTGCCAGCAGCCAGGGGGCCGGTGAGCAGTTCTTC. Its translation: CASSQGAGEQFF.

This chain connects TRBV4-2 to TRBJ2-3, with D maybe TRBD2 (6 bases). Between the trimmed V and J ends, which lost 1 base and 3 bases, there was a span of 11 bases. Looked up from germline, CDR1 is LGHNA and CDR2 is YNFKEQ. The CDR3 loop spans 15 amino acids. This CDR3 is CASSQGTTLTDTQYF. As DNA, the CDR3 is TGTGCCAGCAGCCAAGGGACTACACTAACAGATACGCAGTATTTT.

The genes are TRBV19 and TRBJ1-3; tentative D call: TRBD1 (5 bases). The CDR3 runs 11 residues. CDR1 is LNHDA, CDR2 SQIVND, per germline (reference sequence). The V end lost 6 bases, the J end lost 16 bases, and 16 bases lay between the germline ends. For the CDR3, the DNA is TGTGCCAGTAGAACCAGGGTCCCCGGGTATTTT. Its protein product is CASRTRVPGYF.

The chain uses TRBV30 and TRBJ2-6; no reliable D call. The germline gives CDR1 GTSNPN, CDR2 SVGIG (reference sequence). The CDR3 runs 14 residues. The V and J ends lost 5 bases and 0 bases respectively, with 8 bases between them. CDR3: CAWAAVSGANVLTF. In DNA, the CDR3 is TGTGCCTGGGCGGCAGTCTCTGGGGCCAACGTCCTGACTTTC. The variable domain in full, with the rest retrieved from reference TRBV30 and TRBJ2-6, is SQTIHQWPATLVQPVGSPLSLECTVEGTSNPNLYWYRQAAGRGLQLLFYSVGIGQISSEVPQNLSASRPQDRQFILSSKKLLLSDSGFYLCAWAAVSGANVLTFGAGSRLTVL.

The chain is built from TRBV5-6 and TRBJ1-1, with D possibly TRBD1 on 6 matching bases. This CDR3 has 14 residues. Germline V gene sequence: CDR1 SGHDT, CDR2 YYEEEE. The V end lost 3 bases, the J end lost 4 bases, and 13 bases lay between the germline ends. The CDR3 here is CASSSPKGGTEAFF. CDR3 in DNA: TGTGCCAGCAGCTCCCCAAAGGGGGGCACTGAAGCTTTCTTT.

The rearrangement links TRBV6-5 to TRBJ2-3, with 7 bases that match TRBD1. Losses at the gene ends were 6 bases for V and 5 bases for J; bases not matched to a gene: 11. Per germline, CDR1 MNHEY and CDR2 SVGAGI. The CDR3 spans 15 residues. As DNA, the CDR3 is TGTGCCAGCAGCGACCGGACAGGATTAAAAGATACGCAGTATTTT. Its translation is CASSDRTGLKDTQYF.

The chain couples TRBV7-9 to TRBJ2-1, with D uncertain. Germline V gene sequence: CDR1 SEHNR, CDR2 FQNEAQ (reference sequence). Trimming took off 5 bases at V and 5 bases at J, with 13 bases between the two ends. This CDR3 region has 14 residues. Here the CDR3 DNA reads TGTGCCAGCAGCACGCAGGACCCCGACAATGAGCAGTTCTTC. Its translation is CASSTQDPDNEQFF.

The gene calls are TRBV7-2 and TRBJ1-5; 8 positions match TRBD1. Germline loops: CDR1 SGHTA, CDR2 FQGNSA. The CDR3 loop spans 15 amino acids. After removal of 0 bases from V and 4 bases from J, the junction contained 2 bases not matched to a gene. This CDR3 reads CASSLARDRNQPQHF. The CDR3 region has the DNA TGTGCCAGCAGCTTAGCCAGGGACAGGAATCAGCCCCAGCATTTT. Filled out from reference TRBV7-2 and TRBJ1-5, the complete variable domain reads GAGVSQSPSNKVTEKGKDVELRCDPISGHTALYWYRQSLGQGLEFLIYFQGNSAPDKSGLPSDRFSAERTGGSVSTLTIQRTQQEDSAVYLCASSLARDRNQPQHFGDGTRLSIL.

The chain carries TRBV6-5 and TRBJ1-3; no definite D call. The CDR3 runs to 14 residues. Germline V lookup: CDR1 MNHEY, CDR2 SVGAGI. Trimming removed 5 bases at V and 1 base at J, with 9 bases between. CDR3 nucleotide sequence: TGTGCCAGCAGTCCCCTTACATCTGGAAACACCATATATTTT. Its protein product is CASSPLTSGNTIYF.

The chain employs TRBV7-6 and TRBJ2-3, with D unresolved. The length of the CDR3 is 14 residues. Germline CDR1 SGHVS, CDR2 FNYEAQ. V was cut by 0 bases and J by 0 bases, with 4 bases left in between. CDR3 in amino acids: CASSLAASTDTQYF. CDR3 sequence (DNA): TGTGCCAGCAGCTTAGCGGCCAGCACAGATACGCAGTATTTT.

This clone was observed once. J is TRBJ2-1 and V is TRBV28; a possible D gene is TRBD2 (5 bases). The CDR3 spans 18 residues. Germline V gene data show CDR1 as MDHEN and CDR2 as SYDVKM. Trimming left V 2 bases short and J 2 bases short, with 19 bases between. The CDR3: CASSLPSLRVRPYNEQFF. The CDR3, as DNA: TGTGCCAGCAGTTTACCCTCCTTGCGGGTAAGGCCCTACAATGAGCAGTTCTTC.

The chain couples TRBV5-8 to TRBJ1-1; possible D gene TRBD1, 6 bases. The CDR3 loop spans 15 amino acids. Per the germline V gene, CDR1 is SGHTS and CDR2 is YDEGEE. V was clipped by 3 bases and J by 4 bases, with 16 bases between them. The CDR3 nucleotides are TGTGCCAGCAGCTCACAGGGTTTGTTTGGCACTGAAGCTTTCTTT. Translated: CASSSQGLFGTEAFF. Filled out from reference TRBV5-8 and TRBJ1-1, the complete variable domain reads EAGVTQSPTHLIKTRGQQATLRCSPISGHTSVYWYQQALGLGLQFLLWYDEGEERNRGNFPPRFSGRQFPNYSSELNVNALELEDSALYLCASSSQGLFGTEAFFGQGTRLTVV.